The TCR beta chain under discussion was sequenced for a study of cytotoxic CD8 clonotypes in ibrutinib-treated CLL (dated by TCRdb to the early 2020s). For context, the study as a whole: In this cohort, around 15 patients were treatment-naive and about ten were relapsed/refractory, while approximately 18 had unmutated IGHV. Partial responses were observed in some 24 patients and complete responses in 2; after a median follow-up of about 69 months, remission was maintained in 14 patients and progression was observed in 12. Samples at response were collected after a median of roughly 13 months of treatment, with a range of about 6 to 40 months. On average, each sample yielded around 270,000 productive templates and roughly 95,000 productive rearrangements. Longitudinal samples were obtainable from about 30% of the roughly 86 participants in the trial. Cryopreserved peripheral blood mononuclear cells were collected at three points: before therapy, at response, and at either sustained remission or disease progression. Every remission and progressive disease sample was obtained while ibrutinib was still being received by the patients. Broader findings and caveats from the paper: Clonality increased at ibrutinib response, stayed stable in sustained remission, and fell back toward baseline at progression. Public clonotypes were rare and either contracted or stayed stable during treatment, and the rise in clonality at ibrutinib response reflected the expansion of private clonotypes. Lymph node repertoires were not examined, and the timing of sampling was not matched between patients in sustained remission and those whose disease progressed. Baseline clonality exceeded that of age-matched healthy donors and correlated strongly with circulating CD8+ T-cell counts.

About this clone: There is no known antigen for this receptor. Nothing much larger sits one base from this clone, and base qualities are not available.

The junction carries 16 bases between V and J, which are trimmed by 7 bases and 4 bases respectively. From a lookup of the germline V gene, CDR1 and CDR2 are MDHEN and SYDVKM. The CDR3 spans 14 residues, from the cysteine through the phenylalanine. CDR3 DNA is the only sequence kept; it has 42 bases, read in frame from the first base. Each clonotype received, on average, roughly 9.6x coverage in deep resolution sequencing performed on a MiSeq, where the target depth lay between 1 in 1 million and 1 in 200,000 T cells. The immunoSEQ hsTCRB Kit was used to generate TCR beta libraries. The study's processing was this. Data were analyzed with ImmunoSEQ Data Assistant and ImmunoSEQ Analyzer, with V, D and J genes assigned per IMGT definitions. Clonality, which ranges from 0 to 1, was calculated as one minus the normalized Shannon entropy of productive rearrangement frequencies. Only overrepresented clonotypes making up at least 0.05% of the repertoire of each patient were included in the public clonotype analysis. Around 13 age-matched healthy donor repertoires from immuneACCESS were used as controls for clonality. This is the immuneACCESS table as TCRdb keeps it, with only in-frame sequences that have V and J called. A part of the clones is gone; compared with another copy, unresolved V genes explain less than half, and the rest is unexplained. V and J calls plus clone size are reproduced from that table; the DNA served to infer D and trimming. In this sample the table shows fewer than 50,000 clones, more than 45% of which occur a single time. The leading ten clones occupy less than 35% of the sample.

The time point label on this specimen signifies: approximately 11 months on ibrutinib. For TCR beta library preparation, 1.5 to 2 micrograms of genomic DNA was extracted from cryopreserved PBMCs. Longitudinal blood samples from CLL patients on ibrutinib monotherapy were analyzed using high-throughput TCR beta sequencing. The patients took part in an open-label, single-center phase 2 trial of ibrutinib monotherapy. The chain was built from TRBV28 and TRBJ1-2; the D gene assignment is ambiguous. This sequence originates from a human donor with chronic lymphocytic leukemia. The material sequenced was PBMCs, taken after 12 months of ibrutinib treatment. The DNA sequence is as follows: TGTGCCAGCACCTTAGGCGGGCCGCTCTATGGCTACACCTTC. This sequence encodes CASTLGGPLYGYTF.